These 28 T cell receptor beta chains were sequenced from one sample in a study of beta chain features in type 1 diabetes. Study-wide findings and caveats: Across all four CD4+ subsets, people with type 1 diabetes showed modestly shorter TCRB CDR3s.

Of the isolated RNA, all was reverse transcribed, and so the sequenced material was expressed TCRB transcripts. Clones were read by immunoSEQ multiplex PCR, and TCRdb kept only the in-frame ones, dropping some. The sample lists 330,000 or so clones, 10% to 15% occurring once. Antigens of these TCRs are unknown. Sequencing input: naive CD4+ T cells from blood. The source of these receptors is a woman between 18 and 29 years old with type 1 diabetes.

This sequence joins TRBV11-2 and TRBJ1-2, with a possible D match to TRBD1 (6 bases). Germline values: CDR1 SGHAT, CDR2 FQNNGV. Between the trimmed V and J ends, which lost 5 bases and 1 base, there was a span of 14 bases. The CDR3 totals 15 residues. In DNA form, the CDR3 reads TGTGCCAGCAGCCCCACCAACAGGGTTAACTATGGCTACACCTTC. The encoded protein is CASSPTNRVNYGYTF.

This chain uses TRBV14 with TRBJ2-7; D remains ambiguous. V lost 1 base and J 2 bases, leaving 6 bases between the germline ends. Looked up from germline, CDR1 is SGHDN and CDR2 is FVKESK. This CDR3 has 13 residues. The DNA for the CDR3 is TGTGCCAGCAGCCAAGCAGACACCTACGAGCAGTACTTC. Translating it yields CASSQADTYEQYF. Full variable domain (missing parts from reference TRBV14 and TRBJ2-7): EAGVTQFPSHSVIEKGQTVTLRCDPISGHDNLYWYRRVMGKEIKFLLHFVKESKQDESGMPNNRFLAERTGGTYSTLKVQPAELEDSGVYFCASSQADTYEQYFGPGTRLTVT.

This clone occurred a few times. V is TRBV9 and J is TRBJ2-7; no clear D. CDR1 and CDR2 (germline): SGDLS, YYNGEE. CDR3 length: 15 residues. V was clipped by 1 base and J by 2 bases, with 13 bases between them. CDR3 in amino acids: CASSVSGVATYEQYF. In DNA form, the CDR3 reads TGTGCCAGCAGCGTATCTGGAGTGGCGACCTACGAGCAGTACTTC. Filled out from reference TRBV9 and TRBJ2-7, the complete variable domain reads DSGVTQTPKHLITATGQRVTLRCSPRSGDLSVYWYQQSLDQGLQFLIQYYNGEERAKGNILERFSAQQFPDLHSELNLSSLELGDSALYFCASSVSGVATYEQYFGPGTRLTVT.

There are a few counts of this clone. The genes are TRBV7-9 and TRBJ2-1; a possible D gene is TRBD2 (6 bases). The germline CDR1 and CDR2 sequences are SEHNR and FQNEAQ (reference sequence). V gave up 4 bases and J gave up 0 bases, with 13 bases separating them. The CDR3 has 16 residues. The CDR3 DNA reads as TGTGCCAGCAGCTCCGTTCGGGGGAGCTCCTACAATGAGCAGTTCTTC. This sequence encodes CASSSVRGSSYNEQFF.

CDR3 residues: CASNQPDRGRIEAFF. CDR3 in DNA: TGTGCCAGCAATCAACCCGACAGGGGGCGGATTGAAGCTTTCTTT. The chain has TRBV25-1 and TRBJ1-1, with 10 bases fitting TRBD1. The V gene end was trimmed by 7 bases and the J gene end by 7 bases; junction bases not matched to a gene: 12. The CDR3 length is 15 residues. Germline CDR1 MGHDK, CDR2 SYGVNS. The full variable domain, with the rest looked up from reference TRBV25-1 and TRBJ1-1, is EADIYQTPRYLVIGTGKKITLECSQTMGHDKMYWYQQDPGMELHLIHYSYGVNSTEKGDLSSESTVSRIRTEHFPLTLESARPSHTSQYLCASNQPDRGRIEAFFGQGTRLTVV.

This clone was seen more than once but under ten times. The chain recombines TRBV10-3 with TRBJ2-2; TRBD2 matches 8 bases. The germline CDR1 and CDR2 sequences are ENHRY and SYGVKD. The V and J ends lost 8 bases and 1 base, in that order; junction bases with no gene match: 3. This CDR3 region has 14 residues. The CDR3: CAIERGRNTGELFF. The CDR3 region has the DNA TGTGCCATCGAGCGGGGGAGGAACACCGGGGAGCTGTTTTTT.

This clone was counted between two and nine times. J is TRBJ1-1 and V is TRBV4-3, with D possibly being TRBD1 (5 bases). The V gene's germline CDR1 is LGHNA and CDR2 YSLEER. V lost 0 bases to trimming and J lost 10 bases, with 18 bases between them. The CDR3 is made up of 15 amino acids. CDR3 in DNA: TGCGCCAGCAGCCAAGACCCGAGTTTCCCCGGGGGAGCTTTCTTT. Protein product: CASSQDPSFPGGAFF.

The chain is built from TRBV9 and TRBJ1-2, with D uncertain. This CDR3 comprises 15 residues. Trimming stripped 0 bases from V and 6 bases from J, with 15 bases between. Per the germline V gene, CDR1 is SGDLS and CDR2 is YYNGEE. The CDR3 loop is CASSVGVKGGDGYTF. DNA of the CDR3: TGTGCCAGCAGCGTAGGGGTAAAGGGAGGCGATGGCTACACCTTC.

The chain carries TRBV15 and TRBJ2-1; D is perhaps TRBD1 (7 bases). V lost 1 base and J lost 4, with 17 bases in between. There are 17 residues in the CDR3. Per the germline V gene, CDR1 is LNHNV and CDR2 is YYDKDF (reference sequence). CDR3 region: CATSRAGGNVGYNEQFF. In nucleotides, the CDR3 is TGTGCCACCAGCAGAGCAGGGGGGAATGTAGGGTACAATGAGCAGTTCTTC.

The J gene is TRBJ2-1, the V gene TRBV7-8; 10 bases fit TRBD2. The CDR3 runs 15 residues. The V segment lost 2 bases and the J segment 8 bases; nucleotides outside the gene matches: 6. The germline V gene has CDR1 SGHVS and CDR2 FQNEAQ. The DNA for the CDR3 is TGTGCCAGCAGCTTAAGGCTAGCGGGAGCCGATGAGCAGTTCTTC. The encoded protein is CASSLRLAGADEQFF. The complete variable domain, with remaining parts taken from reference TRBV7-8 and TRBJ2-1, reads GAGVSQSPRYKVAKRGQDVALRCDPISGHVSLFWYQQALGQGPEFLTYFQNEAQLDKSGLPSDRFFAERPEGSVSTLKIQRTQQEDSAVYLCASSLRLAGADEQFFGPGTRLTVL.

This clone was seen only a few times. The chain couples TRBV5-1 to TRBJ2-1; tentative D call: TRBD2 (6 bases). Germline loops: CDR1 SGHRS, CDR2 YFSETQ. This CDR3 has 12 residues. V shed 5 bases and J shed 6 bases, with 9 bases lying between them. DNA for the CDR3: TGCGCCAGCAGTGATAGCGGCAATGAGCAGTTCTTC. Amino acids: CASSDSGNEQFF.

Only a few counts were recorded for this clone. V and J are TRBV5-1 and TRBJ1-6; TRBD1 matches 7 bases. Germline CDR1 is SGHRS and CDR2 is YFSETQ. V dropped 5 bases and J dropped 7; count of bases not matched to a gene: 6. The CDR3 has 14 amino acids. The CDR3 DNA reads TGCGCCAGCAGTCAGCCGGGACAGAATTCACCCCTCCACTTT. It codes for CASSQPGQNSPLHF.

This clone has only a few counts. The genes are TRBV18 and TRBJ2-7, with 9 bases that match TRBD1. The CDR3 runs 15 residues. Trimming removed 6 bases from V and 0 bases from J; junction bases left unmatched: 6. Germline CDR1 KGHSH, CDR2 LQKENI. CDR3 sequence: CASSADRGVSYEQYF. Written as DNA, the CDR3 is TGTGCCAGCTCGGCGGACAGGGGAGTCTCCTACGAGCAGTACTTC. Looking up the rest from reference TRBV18 and TRBJ2-7 gives the full variable domain: NAGVMQNPRHLVRRRGQEARLRCSPMKGHSHVYWYRQLPEEGLKFMVYLQKENIIDESGMPKERFSAEFPKEGPSILRIQQVVRGDSAAYFCASSADRGVSYEQYFGPGTRLTVT.

The V gene is TRBV9, the J gene TRBJ2-7; 9 bases match TRBD1. CDR3 length equals 14 residues. Trimming at V came to 0 bases and at J to 6 bases, leaving 4 bases not matched to a gene. Germline V gene lookup returns CDR1 SGDLS and CDR2 YYNGEE. CDR3 DNA sequence: TGTGCCAGCAGCGTAGTGGCGGACAGGGGCGAGCAGTACTTC. Translation gives CASSVVADRGEQYF.

The sample holds a few counts of this clone. The chain employs TRBV18 and TRBJ1-2; no definite D call. The CDR3 contains 13 residues. Looked up from germline, CDR1 is KGHSH and CDR2 is LQKENI. The V end lost 8 bases, the J end lost 6 bases, and 16 bases lay between the germline ends. The CDR3 coding sequence is TGTGCCAGCACCCTGACTGAGTCGGATGGCTACACCTTC. It yields the protein CASTLTESDGYTF. The full variable domain, with the rest looked up from reference TRBV18 and TRBJ1-2, is NAGVMQNPRHLVRRRGQEARLRCSPMKGHSHVYWYRQLPEEGLKFMVYLQKENIIDESGMPKERFSAEFPKEGPSILRIQQVVRGDSAAYFCASTLTESDGYTFGSGTRLTVV.

The V and J genes are TRBV6-5 and TRBJ1-1, with a possible D match to TRBD1 (6 bases). The germline CDR1 and CDR2 sequences are MNHEY and SVGAGI. V lost 2 bases, J lost 1 base, and 8 bases lay in between. The CDR3 runs to 14 residues. CDR3 residues: CASSYRTANTEAFF. For the CDR3, the DNA is TGTGCCAGCAGTTACAGGACAGCGAACACTGAAGCTTTCTTT.

The gene calls are TRBV7-2 and TRBJ1-2; TRBD1 is a possible D gene (6 bases). CDR1 and CDR2 (germline): SGHTA, FQGNSA. Trimming stripped 5 bases from V and 8 bases from J, with 18 bases between. The CDR3 consists of 14 residues. Here the CDR3 reads CASSQNTGSGGYTF. As DNA, the CDR3 is TGTGCCAGCAGCCAGAACACAGGGAGTGGAGGCTACACCTTC.

This clone was seen a few times. The V call is TRBV2, the J call TRBJ2-6; no clear D gene. The V end was cut by 4 bases, the J end by 0 bases, with 7 bases between. Germline lookup yields CDR1 SNHLY and CDR2 FYNNEI. This CDR3 spans 15 amino acids. DNA for the CDR3: TGTGCCAGCAGTGGATCCGGCTCTGGGGCCAACGTCCTGACTTTC. Amino acids: CASSGSGSGANVLTF.

This clone was counted between two and nine times. This chain links TRBV30 with TRBJ2-7; a weak D match, TRBD1 (7 bases). V was pared by 4 bases and J by 6 bases, with 13 bases between. This CDR3 comprises 12 residues. Germline V gene sequence: CDR1 GTSNPN, CDR2 SVGIG (reference sequence). The DNA for the CDR3 is TGTGCCTGGACCCCAGGGGGGCCCGAGCAGTACTTC. Translating gives CAWTPGGPEQYF.

V and J are TRBV28 and TRBJ2-6; D unclear. The CDR3 is 16 residues long. V was shortened by 3 bases and J by 0 bases, with 9 bases between the two germline ends. The V gene's germline CDR1 is MDHEN and CDR2 SYDVKM. CDR3 in DNA: TGTGCCAGCAGTTTTAATCTCCCCTCTGGGGCCAACGTCCTGACTTTC. Amino acids: CASSFNLPSGANVLTF.

This clone turned up a few times. Other DNA sequences in the same sample also yield this CDR3. The rearrangement joins TRBV7-9 to TRBJ2-5; the D gene is possibly TRBD2 (5 bases). CDR3 size: 12 residues. Germline V gives CDR1 SEHNR, CDR2 FQNEAQ (reference sequence). V was cut by 5 bases and J by 4 bases, with 8 bases left in between. The CDR3 region has the DNA TGTGCCAGCAGCACTAGAGGAGAGACCCAGTACTTC. Translation: CASSTRGETQYF.

A few counts support this clone. The V call is TRBV5-1, the J call TRBJ2-1; D gene unclear. CDR1 is SGHRS, CDR2 YFSETQ, per germline. There are 11 residues in the CDR3. The V end was cut by 0 bases, the J end by 12 bases, with 7 bases between. The CDR3 DNA is TGCGCCAGCAGCTTGGTGGAGACGCAGTTCTTC. Translated, it gives CASSLVETQFF.

The chain combines TRBV19 with TRBJ2-5; D is ambiguous. There are 14 residues in the CDR3. V gave up 3 bases and J gave up 1 base, with 9 bases separating them. CDR1 LNHDA and CDR2 SQIVND come from the germline V gene (reference sequence). The CDR3 loop reads CASSMRQTQETQYF. CDR3 nucleotide sequence: TGTGCCAGTAGTATGCGGCAGACCCAAGAGACCCAGTACTTC.

The chain has TRBV5-1 and TRBJ2-2; 10 nucleotides agree with TRBD2. J lost 2 bases, V lost 4 bases, and 2 bases had no gene match. The length of the CDR3 is 15 residues. Germline CDR1 is SGHRS and CDR2 is YFSETQ. CDR3 protein: CASSGLAVNTGELFF. The CDR3 bases are TGCGCCAGCAGCGGACTAGCGGTAAACACCGGGGAGCTGTTTTTT.

V and J are TRBV29-1 and TRBJ2-1; no clear D gene. The germline V and J ends were trimmed by 0 bases and 10 bases, with 16 bases remaining between them. This CDR3 spans 14 amino acids. The germline CDR1 and CDR2 sequences are SQVTM and ANQGSEA. CDR3 region: CSVEDLTSLREQFF. The CDR3 DNA reads as TGCAGCGTTGAAGATCTTACGTCCCTCCGGGAGCAGTTCTTC.

The rearrangement joins TRBV28 to TRBJ2-3, with D unresolved. Germline loops: CDR1 MDHEN, CDR2 SYDVKM. CDR3 size: 13 residues. Trimming cost V 5 bases and J 3 bases, with 9 bases left between them. This chain's CDR3 is CASSLTPTDTQYF. The CDR3 DNA reads TGTGCCAGCAGTCTTACTCCGACAGATACGCAGTATTTT.

This sequence joins TRBV14 and TRBJ2-7, with 10 bases matching TRBD1. This CDR3 is built from 18 residues. The J segment lost 0 bases and the V segment lost 5 bases, leaving 13 bases of the junction unmatched. In germline, CDR1 is SGHDN, CDR2 FVKESK. The CDR3 sequence is CASSTRPGTGVSSYEQYF. DNA of the CDR3: TGTGCCAGCAGCACTCGTCCCGGGACAGGGGTAAGCTCCTACGAGCAGTACTTC.

V gene TRBV7-2 combines with J gene TRBJ2-7, with 9 bases aligning to TRBD2. Per the germline V gene, CDR1 is SGHTA and CDR2 is FQGNSA. The CDR3 totals 14 residues. V lost 3 bases and J lost 6; bases outside the gene matches: 6. In nucleotides, the CDR3 is TGTGCCAGCAGCTTCGCGGGGGGGCCCGGCGAGCAGTACTTC. Translation: CASSFAGGPGEQYF.